Only one count was recorded for the clone carrying this T cell receptor beta chain. Its cognate antigen is unknown. MiXCR, applied by TCRdb to the RACE reads, yields one record per CDR3 protein. This sample carries tens of thousands of distinct CDR3 sequences, roughly 10% of them seen once, and the ten largest clones take 2.5%. V shed 8 bases and J 6 bases; nucleotides not matched to a gene: 7. CDR3 size: 13 residues. The data belong to a study of human T cells and chemical hapten exposure. Study-level background: Doses of diphenylcyclopropenone went to the patients' scalps weekly throughout the roughly 24-week study.

Broader study findings: Relative to control repertoires, expanded TCRs gave rise to significantly more large CDR3 similarity clusters. DPC sensitization produced no change in TCRs with frequency above 1 in 1000.

The time point: patch test 2, 6 weeks after DPC sensitization. Treatment meaning: therapeutic diphenylcyclopropenone sensitization with weekly scalp DPC. This material consisted of whole blood, taken in connection with sensitization to the hapten diphenylcyclopropenone (DPC). The chain is built from TRBV12-3 or TRBV12-4 and TRBJ1-5; 7 nucleotides match TRBD1. The receptor comes from a woman younger than 45 with alopecia areata. Some clones in this sample may be carry-over from other donors' samples. In nucleotides, the CDR3 is TGTGCCAGCCGACAGGGTCGATCTCAGCCCCAGCATTTT. Protein sequence: CASRQGRSQPQHF.